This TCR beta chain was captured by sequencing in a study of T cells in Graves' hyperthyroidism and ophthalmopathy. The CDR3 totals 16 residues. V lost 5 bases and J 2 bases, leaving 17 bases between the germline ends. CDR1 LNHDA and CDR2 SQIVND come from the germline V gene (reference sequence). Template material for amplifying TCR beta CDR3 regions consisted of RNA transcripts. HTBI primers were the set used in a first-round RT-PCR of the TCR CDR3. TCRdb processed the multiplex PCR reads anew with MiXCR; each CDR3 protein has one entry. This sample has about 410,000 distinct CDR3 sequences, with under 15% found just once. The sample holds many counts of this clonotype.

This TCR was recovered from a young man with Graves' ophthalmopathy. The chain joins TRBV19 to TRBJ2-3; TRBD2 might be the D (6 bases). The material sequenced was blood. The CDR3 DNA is TGTGCCAGTAGTTGGCGGGATTCAGGGATCACAGATACGCAGTATTTT. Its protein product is CASSWRDSGITDTQYF.